The rows below give T cell receptor beta chains drawn from one sample of a study of a mutant IDH1 vaccine in newly diagnosed glioma. Using immunoSEQ multiplex PCR, the repertoire was profiled, and TCRdb retains in-frame clones only, with some absent. The sample carries about 98,000 clones, 70% to 90% recorded once. The sequencing used PBMCs, collected from a glioma patient treated with radiotherapy, temozolomide or both. These receptors all come from a woman in her forties or fifties with glioma. Both conserved end residues are part of each CDR3. A D gene is named only where the DNA matches it firmly. The size entry is marked missing in some rows and otherwise reads once, few, many or a size class.

j_call d_call v_call cdr3_length clone_size cdr3_nt cdr3_aa
TRBJ2-7 TRBD2 TRBV11-3 18 . TGTGCCAGCAGCTTACCTCTACTAGCGGGCCTTGGAGCTTACGAGCAGTACTTC CASSLPLLAGLGAYEQYF
TRBJ1-1 . TRBV7-9 10 . TGTGCCACCTACGGCACTGAAGCTTTCTTT CATYGTEAFF
TRBJ2-3 TRBD2 TRBV27 16 once TGTGCCAGCAGTTTATGGGCTAGCGGTTACACAGATACGCAGTATTTT CASSLWASGYTDTQYF
TRBJ2-1 TRBD2 TRBV9 15 . TGTGCCAGCAGCACCGATAGCGGGAATTACAATGAGCAGTTCTTC CASSTDSGNYNEQFF
TRBJ2-1 . TRBV28 14 . TGTGCCAGCAGTTCCTTACATAGCGAGGATGAGCAGTTCTTC CASSSLHSEDEQFF
TRBJ1-2 . TRBV6-5 13 . TGTGCCAGCACCGACACGGAGTTTTATGGCTACACCTTC CASTDTEFYGYTF
TRBJ2-3 TRBD2 TRBV6-6 16 . TGTGCCAGCAGAGGGACTAGCGGGAGGACCACAGATACGCAGTATTTT CASRGTSGRTTDTQYF
TRBJ2-2 . TRBV28 17 . TGTGCCAGCAGTTTCCCCGGACTGCAAAAGAACACCGGGGAGCTGTTTTTT CASSFPGLQKNTGELFF
TRBJ2-7 TRBD2 TRBV29-1 14 . TGCAGCGCCCGACTAGCGGGAGGGCCGAACGAGCAGTACTTC CSARLAGGPNEQYF
TRBJ1-1 . TRBV6-6 12 . TGTGCCAGCAGTTACCGCCAAAATGAAGCTTTCTTT CASSYRQNEAFF
TRBJ1-4 . TRBV4-2 20 . TGTGCCAGCAGCCAAGATAGAGCCCTCCCAACGGGGGCAACTAATGAAAAACTGTTTTTT CASSQDRALPTGATNEKLFF
TRBJ2-3 . TRBV5-1 17 . TGCGCCAGCCACAGACCAGGGGATGGTATGGGCACAGATACGCAGTATTTT CASHRPGDGMGTDTQYF
TRBJ2-5 . TRBV6-1 13 . TGTGCCAGCAGTGAGGGGGGCCTCTCCACCCAGTACTTC CASSEGGLSTQYF
TRBJ2-7 TRBD1 TRBV30 14 . TGTGCCTGGAGTAGGGACAGGGGGTCCTACGAGCAGTACTTC CAWSRDRGSYEQYF
TRBJ2-7 . TRBV28 13 once TGTGCCAGTGCCCTGGGCCTTTCCTACGAGCAGTACTTC CASALGLSYEQYF
TRBJ2-7 . TRBV2 12 . TGTGCCAGCATTGGGGGAAGGAACGAGCAGTACTTC CASIGGRNEQYF
TRBJ2-2 . TRBV15 14 . TGTGCCACCAGCACAGGAAGTAACACCGGGGAGCTGTTTTTT CATSTGSNTGELFF
TRBJ2-2 . TRBV6-5 14 . TGTGCCAGCCGGAAGACGGTGAACACCGGGGAGCTGTTTTTT CASRKTVNTGELFF
TRBJ2-1 TRBD2 TRBV6-1 13 . TGTGCCAGCAGTGATCTAGCGGGAGCATCGCGGTTCTTC CASSDLAGASRFF
TRBJ1-4 TRBD1 TRBV6-1 15 . TGTGCCAGCAGTGAAGGTGGACAGGGGTACGAAAAACTGTTTTTT CASSEGGQGYEKLFF
TRBJ1-5 . TRBV2 13 . TGTGCCAGCAGTGCGGACGTCAATCAGCCCCAGCATTTT CASSADVNQPQHF
TRBJ2-1 . TRBV18 15 . TGTGCCAGCTCACCAATGGCGGCCTTTGACAATGAGCAGTTCTTC CASSPMAAFDNEQFF
TRBJ1-1 TRBD1 TRBV7-9 15 once TGTGCCAGCAGCCTGGGGACAGGGGTGGACACTGAAGCTTTCTTT CASSLGTGVDTEAFF
TRBJ1-5 . TRBV28 15 . TGTGCCAGCACCACTAGGCGGGGGCGAGGACAGCCCCAGCATTTT CASTTRRGRGQPQHF
TRBJ1-3 . TRBV5-5 15 . TGTGCCAGCAGCCAGACGGGGATCTCTGGAAACACCATATATTTT CASSQTGISGNTIYF
TRBJ2-1 . TRBV28 17 . TGTGCCAGCAGTTTACCTTGGAGGGGCAGGGCCTACAATGAGCAGTTCTTC CASSLPWRGRAYNEQFF
TRBJ2-7 . TRBV28 16 . TGTGCCAGCAGTTTCCATCTTAGCGGTCTAACCTACGAGCAGTACTTC CASSFHLSGLTYEQYF
TRBJ2-2 TRBD1 TRBV27 15 . TGTGCCAGCAGTTCGGACAGGGCCAACACCGGGGAGCTGTTTTTT CASSSDRANTGELFF
TRBJ1-2 TRBD1 TRBV9 16 . TGTGCCAGCAGCCGTAACGCACAGACAGGGAGTTATGGCTACACCTTC CASSRNAQTGSYGYTF
TRBJ1-1 . TRBV21-1 15 . TGTGCCAGCAGCAACCTAGGACACCAGGTCACTGAAGCTTTCTTT CASSNLGHQVTEAFF
TRBJ2-1 TRBD1 TRBV5-1 16 . TGCGCCAGCAGCTTGGCGGGGACAGGGGGTACCAATGAGCAGTTCTTC CASSLAGTGGTNEQFF
TRBJ2-7 TRBD2 TRBV7-9 16 . TGTGCCAGCAGCCCCAAACCGGGGAAGCGGGACTACGAGCAGTACTTC CASSPKPGKRDYEQYF
TRBJ2-7 . TRBV21-1 15 . TGTGCCAGCAGCACAAATCCGGGACAGGCCTACGAGCAGTACTTC CASSTNPGQAYEQYF
TRBJ2-4 . TRBV15 13 . TGTGCCACTCGTCGGATAGGCAAAAACATTCAGTACTTC CATRRIGKNIQYF
TRBJ2-1 . TRBV30 12 . TGTGCCTGGACCTCGGGGTTAGGGGAGCAGTTCTTC CAWTSGLGEQFF
TRBJ2-7 . TRBV7-8 12 . TGTGCCAGCAGCTTATTAGGCTACGAGCAGTACTTC CASSLLGYEQYF
TRBJ1-1 . TRBV7-9 14 . TGTGCCAGCAGCTCCGGACAGCCGAACACTGAAGCTTTCTTT CASSSGQPNTEAFF
TRBJ2-7 . TRBV6-5 13 . TGTGCCAGCAGTTATAGTGCAGGGGAGATTAAGTACTTC CASSYSAGEIKYF
TRBJ2-5 . TRBV19 12 . TGTGCCAGTAGTGAAGAGTTGGGGACCCAGTACTTC CASSEELGTQYF
TRBJ2-7 . TRBV7-9 13 . TGTGCCAGCAGACCGGGACATACCTACGAGCAGTACTTC CASRPGHTYEQYF
TRBJ2-5 . TRBV10-2 15 once TGCGCCAGCAGTGACGCCGGGGAAATAGGAGAGACCCAGTACTTC CASSDAGEIGETQYF
TRBJ2-7 . TRBV13 14 . TGTGCCAGCAGCCCACTAGCCCTTCCTTCCGAGCAGTACTTC CASSPLALPSEQYF
TRBJ1-1 . TRBV5-1 14 . TGCGCCAGCAGCACATCCGGGAAGGAAAATGAAGCTTTCTTT CASSTSGKENEAFF
TRBJ2-7 TRBD1 TRBV30 11 . TGTGCCTCCTACAGGGGGCGTGAGCAGTACTTC CASYRGREQYF
TRBJ2-3 . TRBV12-5 12 . TGTGCTAGTGGTTTCAACACAGATACGCAGTATTTT CASGFNTDTQYF
TRBJ1-3 . TRBV4-1 15 once TGCGCCAGCAGCCAAGCCCAGGACCCTGGAAACACCATATATTTT CASSQAQDPGNTIYF
TRBJ1-4 . TRBV5-1 14 . TGCGCCAGCAGCTCGACATCAACTAATGAAAAACTGTTTTTT CASSSTSTNEKLFF